One sample yielded the 16 T cell receptor beta chains listed below, sequenced in a study of OX40 agonist ivuxolimab in advanced cancers. Sequencing was performed with immunoSEQ multiplex PCR; in TCRdb, only in-frame clones are kept and a portion is missing. The table has 72,000 or so clones, around 90% seen once. The source was CD4+ or CD8+ T cells sorted from blood, collected in a trial of the OX40 agonist ivuxolimab. Every receptor here comes from an adult with an advanced solid tumor such as melanoma, head and neck, liver or kidney cancer.

The sample holds a few counts of this clone. The CDR3 is CASRWDGNQPQHF. The CDR3 nucleotides are TGTGCCAGCAGATGGGACGGGAATCAGCCCCAGCATTTT. This chain links TRBV6-1 with TRBJ1-5; tentative D call: TRBD1 (5 bases). Germline V gene data show CDR1 as MNHNS and CDR2 as SASEGT. The CDR3 contains 13 residues. V was clipped by 6 bases and J by 4 bases, with 10 bases between them.

The J gene is TRBJ1-1, the V gene TRBV5-5, with D unclear. V shed 0 bases and J shed 0 bases, with 6 bases lying between them. There are 14 residues in the CDR3. Germline V gene data show CDR1 as SGHKS and CDR2 as YYEKEE (reference sequence). For the CDR3, the DNA is TGTGCCAGCAGCTTGGGGGCGATGAACACTGAAGCTTTCTTT. This translates into CASSLGAMNTEAFF.

The chain combines TRBV7-9 with TRBJ2-3, with 11 nucleotides matching TRBD2. This CDR3 spans 19 amino acids. The germline V gene has CDR1 SEHNR and CDR2 FQNEAQ (reference sequence). J was trimmed by 4 bases and V by 5 bases; bases with no gene match: 17. CDR3 protein: CASSNKEGSGRVGADTQYF. The CDR3 nucleotides read TGTGCCAGCAGCAACAAAGAGGGTAGCGGGAGGGTTGGGGCAGATACGCAGTATTTT.

This chain joins TRBV18 and TRBJ1-5; TRBD1 aligns across 9 bases. Germline CDR1 is KGHSH and CDR2 is LQKENI. J was trimmed by 5 bases and V by 4 bases; bases with no gene match: 6. CDR3 length equals 15 residues. This chain's CDR3 is CASSHSGQGYQPQHF. DNA for the CDR3: TGTGCCAGCTCACACTCGGGACAGGGCTATCAGCCCCAGCATTTT.

This sequence joins TRBV21-1 and TRBJ2-3; the DNA was not compared with TRBD1, the D call given in the table. TRBV21-1 is designated a pseudogene. The CDR3 contains 14 residues. The CDR3 coding sequence is TGTGCCAAGGGGGAAACAGGCGCCCCAGATACGCAGTATTTT. Its translation is CAKGETGAPDTQYF.

The CDR3 DNA sequence: TGTGCCAGCAGTCAACGACAGGGAAGTAGGGACTATGGCTACACCTTC. Translating gives CASSQRQGSRDYGYTF. The chain carries TRBV6-6 and TRBJ1-2; TRBD1 agrees at 7 bases. The V segment lost 5 bases and the J segment 3 bases; nucleotides outside the gene matches: 12. The CDR3 is 16 residues long. Germline loops: CDR1 MNHNY, CDR2 SVGAGI (reference sequence).

The chain links TRBV30 to TRBJ2-7; TRBD1 agrees at 7 bases. Germline CDR1 is GTSNPN and CDR2 is SVGIG (reference sequence). This CDR3 is built from 12 residues. The J segment lost 2 bases and the V segment lost 4 bases, leaving 2 bases of the junction unmatched. DNA for the CDR3: TGTGCCTGGACCACAGGGGCCTACGAGCAGTACTTC. Translating gives CAWTTGAYEQYF.

About this clone: Other DNA sequences in the same sample also yield this CDR3. The rearrangement uses TRBV29-1 and TRBJ2-1, with D unresolved. CDR1 is SQVTM, CDR2 ANQGSEA, per germline. CDR3 length: 12 residues. The V and J ends lost 6 bases and 0 bases respectively, with 6 bases between them. The CDR3 coding sequence is TGCAGCGTCGGTTTCTCCTACAATGAGCAGTTCTTC. It yields the protein CSVGFSYNEQFF.

This clone was seen once. The J gene is TRBJ2-1, the V gene TRBV7-3, with 7 bases matching TRBD1. This CDR3 has 14 amino acids. The J segment lost 6 bases and the V segment lost 3 bases, leaving 5 bases of the junction unmatched. The germline V gene encodes CDR1 SGHTA and CDR2 FQGTGA. CDR3 residues: CASSLEAGGNEQFF. In DNA, the CDR3 is TGTGCCAGCAGCTTGGAGGCAGGGGGCAATGAGCAGTTCTTC.

J is TRBJ1-1 and V is TRBV6-5; D is perhaps TRBD1 (6 bases). The CDR3 sequence is 12 residues long. V was cut by 8 bases and J by 9 bases, with 16 bases left in between. Germline values: CDR1 MNHEY, CDR2 SVGAGI. The CDR3 sequence: CASGPLGGKAFF. The CDR3, as DNA: TGTGCCAGCGGCCCCTTAGGGGGGAAAGCTTTCTTT.

The V gene is TRBV4-1, the J gene TRBJ2-3, with 16 bases identical to TRBD2. J gave up 2 bases and V 4 bases, and 9 bases lay outside the gene matches. CDR1 is MGHRA and CDR2 is YSYEKL in the germline V gene. This CDR3 comprises 19 residues. For the CDR3, the DNA is TGCGCCAGCAGCCCGGGACTAGCGGGGGGGAATAGGTACACAGATACGCAGTATTTT. Translating gives CASSPGLAGGNRYTDTQYF.

The chain carries TRBV28 and TRBJ2-1; D might be TRBD1 (6 bases). Germline V CDR1 and CDR2: MDHEN, SYDVKM. This CDR3 region has 15 residues. The V end lost 3 bases, the J end lost 5 bases, and 14 bases lay between the germline ends. CDR3 in DNA: TGTGCCAGCAGTTTTGTCTCCGCAGGGGACAATGAGCAGTTCTTC. Amino acids: CASSFVSAGDNEQFF.

V is TRBV9 and J is TRBJ2-2, with TRBD1 matching over 8 bases. The J segment lost 2 bases and the V segment lost 3 bases, leaving 6 bases of the junction unmatched. CDR3 length: 16 amino acids. CDR1 and CDR2 (germline): SGDLS, YYNGEE. CDR3: CASSATGGSNTGELFF. The DNA for the CDR3 is TGTGCCAGCAGCGCTACAGGGGGGAGTAACACCGGGGAGCTGTTTTTT. The entire variable domain, with the rest obtained from reference TRBV9 and TRBJ2-2, is as follows: DSGVTQTPKHLITATGQRVTLRCSPRSGDLSVYWYQQSLDQGLQFLIQYYNGEERAKGNILERFSAQQFPDLHSELNLSSLELGDSALYFCASSATGGSNTGELFFGEGSRLTVL.

The chain carries TRBV19 and TRBJ1-4; D is ambiguous. Germline CDR1 is LNHDA and CDR2 is SQIVND (reference sequence). The CDR3 spans 12 residues. Trimming shortened V by 4 bases and J by 10 bases, and 10 bases separated the two germline ends. This CDR3 reads CASSSLTGKLFF. The CDR3 DNA is TGTGCCAGTAGTAGCCTAACCGGAAAACTGTTTTTT.

V and J are TRBV7-6 and TRBJ2-2; no reliable D call. Germline V gene sequence: CDR1 SGHVS, CDR2 FNYEAQ. The CDR3 contains 15 residues. The V end was cut by 3 bases, the J end by 2 bases, with 10 bases between. The CDR3 here is CASSLDLSNTGELFF. The CDR3, as DNA: TGTGCCAGCAGCTTGGACCTCAGCAACACCGGGGAGCTGTTTTTT.

The chain uses TRBV11-2 and TRBJ1-2; TRBD1 aligns across 8 bases. The CDR3 runs 13 residues. J lost 6 bases, V lost 5 bases, and 5 bases had no gene match. The V gene's germline CDR1 is SGHAT and CDR2 FQNNGV. The CDR3, as DNA: TGTGCCAGCAGCGGACAGGGTACCCATGGCTACACCTTC. Translating it yields CASSGQGTHGYTF.